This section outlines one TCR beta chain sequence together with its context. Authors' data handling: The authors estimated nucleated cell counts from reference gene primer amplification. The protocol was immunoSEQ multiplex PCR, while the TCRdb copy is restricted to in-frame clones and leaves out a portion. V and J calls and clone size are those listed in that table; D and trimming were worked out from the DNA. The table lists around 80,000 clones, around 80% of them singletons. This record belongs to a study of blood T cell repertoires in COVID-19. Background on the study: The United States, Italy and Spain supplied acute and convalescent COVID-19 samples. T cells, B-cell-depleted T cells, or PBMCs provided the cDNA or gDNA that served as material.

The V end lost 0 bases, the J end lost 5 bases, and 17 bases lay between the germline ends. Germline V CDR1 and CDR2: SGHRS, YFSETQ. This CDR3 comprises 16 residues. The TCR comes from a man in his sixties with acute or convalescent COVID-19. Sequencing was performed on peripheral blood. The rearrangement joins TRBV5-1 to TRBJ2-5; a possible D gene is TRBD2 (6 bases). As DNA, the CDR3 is TGCGCCAGCAGCTTGGGAGGAGGACTAAAAGGGGAGACCCAGTACTTC. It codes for CASSLGGGLKGETQYF.